This TCR beta chain was observed in a study of cytomegalovirus exposure and HLA in healthy donors (dated 2017 in TCRdb). A note on the overall study: In an earlier analysis of some 550 of the donors, 250 to 300 Gb of sequence data and just under 120 million unique TCR beta sequences from some 170 million T cells were reported. Among roughly 400 genotyped donors of the cohort, an average of about 240,000 unique TCR beta nucleotide sequences were sequenced per donor, roughly a sixth of them non-productive. Around 330 gigabases of sequencing data and roughly 80 million unique TCR sequences made up an early release that covered several hundred HLA-typed donors. The study profiled the T cell repertoires of some 610 subjects by immunosequencing and related them to cytomegalovirus serostatus. The later analysis used no new phenotypic data to find candidate immune exposures, relying instead on TCR beta sequences and their occurrence across donors. In an earlier analysis of around 540 of the donors, high-throughput TCR beta sequencing was used to judge whether each TCR beta V gene segment behaved as functional or pseudogenic. To predict cytomegalovirus infection status, the study brought together high-throughput TCR immunosequencing, statistical association of individual TCRs with disease status, and machine learning. The study was designed to test whether signatures of past pathogen exposure could be identified by cataloging public T cell receptors. To study patterns of TCR occurrence, a later analysis re-analyzed previously published TCR beta repertoires from 550 to 800 donors and added high-resolution HLA genotyping. HLA typing included class I and class II loci at four-digit resolution. The number of donors typed differed by locus, with 629-630 for A, B, C, DRB1 and DQB1, 522 for DQA1, 606 for DPA1, and around 460 for DPB1. Genome-wide SNP genotypes for about 65% of the roughly 700 donors were used in a later genetic analysis, which treated that subset as a discovery cohort. About five DR-DQ haplotypes were handled as single units for association and clustering, since linkage in the cohort was strong. Alongside the repertoire data, information on donor age, sex, ethnicity and CMV serostatus was compiled. Every repertoire in the discovery cohort had been generated on one and the same sequencing platform. Of the 300 to 400 genotyped donors, approximately 83% fell in the genetic ancestry cluster associated with self-reported Caucasian donors. Besides the first cohort of around 670 subjects, a separate validation cohort made up of 120 or so different subjects was used. General findings and caveats noted by the study authors: Roughly 15 rarely observed V segments, including chromosome 9 orphons, were excluded from the earlier analysis of a few hundred of the donors because counts were too low. Correlated functional status among segregating V segments might be attributable to linkage disequilibrium, but an unknown experimental factor could not be ruled out. A later analysis reported that several top co-occurrence clusters appeared linked to parvovirus B19, influenza, CMV and Epstein-Barr virus. Because some donors lacked HLA typing at each locus, the association tests relied only on the typed subset. Most TCR sequences were observed very rarely across donors, whereas some public TCRs were present in many individuals. In a later genetic analysis, a missense DCLRE1C variant was associated with V-gene and J-gene trimming of TCR beta chains, and the association was replicated in an independent cohort. In a later analysis, HLA-associated TCR beta chains were found to be more clonally expanded and to have lower generation probabilities than equally common non-associated chains. In vitro tests confirmed that a few of the cytomegalovirus-associated TCR beta chains recognize cytomegalovirus antigens. Immune exposure information for the cohort was limited to CMV serostatus. The classifier was reported to diagnose cytomegalovirus status with high specificity and sensitivity in both the original and validation cohorts. A later analysis associated 16,951 TCR beta sequences with specific HLA alleles at a false discovery rate of 0.05. Most CMV-associated TCR beta chains appeared to be HLA-restricted in a later analysis, and the HLA associations seemed to be driven largely by CMV exposure. Sequencing depth was assumed to be roughly uniform across donors in the presence/absence analyses, though that assumption may not hold. A further reported finding was that TCR beta sequences accurately predicted the HLA-A and HLA-B alleles for most subjects in the first cohort. Some IMGT-functional V segments, including TRBV6-2 and TRBV6-3, could not be told apart with the 87-base-pair reads, so those segments were excluded. The study gave a list of about 170 TCR beta chains associated with cytomegalovirus. In a later analysis, the rate of TCR association differed among HLA loci, with DRB1 alleles having the most associated TCRs and HLA-C alleles having the fewest. An earlier analysis of several hundred of the donors showed that most TCR beta V segments appeared in productive rearrangements either about 90% or about 30% of the time, which broadly matched IMGT annotations. Strong co-occurrence of HLA alleles, especially DR and DQ, made assigning TCR associations to individual alleles difficult. A later genetic analysis reported fewer N-insertions in productive TCRs among donors in an Asian-associated ancestry cluster than the roughly 620-donor mean. In this cohort, only TCR beta chains were sequenced, and detectable features were limited by the absence of alpha or paired-chain data. According to the authors, the approach could potentially be generalized to other disease states and immunological phenotypes. A cluster of highly shared sequence variants was judged likely to be a technical artifact of the sequencing pipeline.

The cohort comprised some 700 healthy bone marrow donors. Cohort members were all nominally healthy when sampled, although unrecorded immune exposures were likely present. The donor was CMV seropositive and belonged to the group of more than 250 seropositive cohort members. Each donor provided a peripheral blood sample, and peripheral blood mononuclear cells were used for TCR beta sequencing. Genomic DNA was extracted from the blood cell samples with the Qiagen DNeasy Blood Extraction Kit. Library generation was performed with the immunoSEQ multiplex PCR assay. The multiplex PCR relied on a mix of 60 forward primers for TCR Vbeta segments and 13 reverse primers for TCR Jbeta segments. A multiplex PCR assay on genomic DNA amplified the CDR3 region of rearranged TCR beta genes. Amplified TCR beta libraries were sequenced as 87-base-pair reads on the Illumina HiSeq System. As for the authors' bioinformatics: A later analysis counted approximately 84 million unique TCR beta chains across the 670 or so repertoires, and some 11 million of these chains were shared by at least two donors. A nearest-neighbor algorithm error-corrected the raw reads and collapsed the reads into unique sequences, merging closely related sequences to remove PCR and sequencing errors. To assign V, D and J gene segments, CDR3 sequences were aligned to IMGT reference sequences. For a sequence to be retained, a match of at least six nucleotides was required to both a V gene segment and a J gene segment. A rearrangement counted as productive if the CDR3 had no stop codons and remained in frame with V and J, and every other rearrangement counted as non-productive. Following IMGT convention, CDR3 was defined as the stretch from the second conserved V-encoded cysteine to the conserved J-encoded phenylalanine. In an earlier analysis of more than 550 of the donors, sequences lacking an unambiguous match to a single V gene segment were excluded. In an earlier analysis of 587 of the donors, a V segment was called functional when productive rearrangements were above 56.7%, and segregating when the standard deviation between donors exceeded 5%. A statistical classification framework was built for diagnosing cytomegalovirus status from the catalog of TCR beta chain sequences. In a later analysis, V and J genes were assigned by comparing TCR nucleotide sequences against IMGT/GENE-DB human TR gene sequences. The TCRdist pipeline was used in a later analysis to assign CDR3 sequences and most-parsimonious VDJ recombination scenarios. In a later analysis, each TCR beta chain was defined by its CDR3 amino acid sequence together with its V-gene family, and reads lacking a unique V-gene family were excluded. In a later analysis, 450 to 600 highly shared, low-generation-probability nucleotide sequences were removed to address suspected cross-contamination and a sequencing artifact. A later analysis calculated a clonal expansion index for each public chain from normalized within-repertoire ranks of inferred template counts. In a later analysis, generation probabilities were computed with a VDJ recombination model fitted to out-of-frame rearrangements, and the resulting probabilities were checked against IGoR. In a later analysis, hypergeometric tests were used to score TCR-TCR, TCR-HLA and TCR-CMV co-occurrence, with a repertoire-size bias correction applied to TCR pairs. To estimate false discovery rates, a later analysis permuted the HLA or CMV assignments 20 times. In a later analysis, co-occurring TCRs were grouped with DBSCAN, and TCRdist sequence similarity was added when clustering was performed within HLA-allele-positive subsets. Co-occurrence clustering excluded repertoires with fewer than 30,000 or more than 120,000 public chains, plus five with anomalous nucleotide sharing. In TCRdb, the immuneACCESS table is reduced to in-frame sequences with V and J assigned. These tables do not hold every clone; where another copy was compared, an unresolved V gene accounts for under half, and the others remain unexplained. Clone size and V and J calls were adopted from that table, with D and trimming inferred from the DNA. Counted in this sample were roughly 250,000 clones; approximately 85% of them appeared once. Approximately 2% of the sample rests with the top ten.

The CDR1 and CDR2 encoded by the germline V gene are SGDLS and YYNGEE. From the cysteine through the phenylalanine, the CDR3 covers 14 amino acids. Of the read, only the CDR3 DNA is kept; its 42 bases are in frame from base 1. At the junction V is shortened by 4 bases and J by 3 bases; bases outside the gene matches: 5. On this clone itself: Its recognized antigen is unknown. Per-base quality was not reported, and no clone a single base away is much larger than it.

The clonotype was recovered from a woman between 35 and 50 years old in good health and CMV-seropositive. The sequence joins TRBV9 to TRBJ2-5; 8 bases in between match TRBD1. Sequencing was done on a sample of PBMCs. The CDR3 corresponds to CASSPWDRKETQYF. The DNA is as follows: TGTGCCAGCAGCCCCTGGGACAGGAAAGAGACCCAGTACTTC.